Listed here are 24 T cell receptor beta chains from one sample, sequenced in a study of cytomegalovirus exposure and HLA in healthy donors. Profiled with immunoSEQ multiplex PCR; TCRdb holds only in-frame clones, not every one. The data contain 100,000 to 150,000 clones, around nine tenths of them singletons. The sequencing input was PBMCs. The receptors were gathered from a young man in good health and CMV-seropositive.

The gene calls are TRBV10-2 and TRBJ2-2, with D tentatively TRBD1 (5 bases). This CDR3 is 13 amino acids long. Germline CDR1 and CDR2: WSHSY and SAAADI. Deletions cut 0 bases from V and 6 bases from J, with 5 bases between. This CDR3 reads CASSESGPGELFF. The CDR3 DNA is TGCGCCAGCAGTGAGTCGGGGCCCGGGGAGCTGTTTTTT.

The CDR3: CASSIGTSGGLGEQFF. The CDR3 DNA reads as TGTGCCAGCAGTATCGGGACTAGCGGGGGGCTGGGTGAGCAGTTCTTC. The rearrangement uses TRBV5-4 and TRBJ2-1; 15 positions agree with TRBD2. The germline V gene encodes CDR1 SGHNT and CDR2 YYREEE (reference sequence). V gave up 5 bases and J gave up 9 bases; unmatched junction bases: 9. The CDR3 contains 16 residues. Full variable domain (missing parts from reference TRBV5-4 and TRBJ2-1): ETGVTQSPTHLIKTRGQQVTLRCSSQSGHNTVSWYQQALGQGPQFIFQYYREEENGRGNFPPRFSGLQFPNYSSELNVNALELDDSALYLCASSIGTSGGLGEQFFGPGTRLTVL.

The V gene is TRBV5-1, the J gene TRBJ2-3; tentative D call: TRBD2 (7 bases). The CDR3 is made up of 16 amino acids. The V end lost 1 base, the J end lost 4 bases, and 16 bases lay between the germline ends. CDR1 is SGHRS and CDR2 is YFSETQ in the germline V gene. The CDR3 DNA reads TGCGCCAGCAGCTTGATCGGCGGGGGCCCATCAGATACGCAGTATTTT. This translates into CASSLIGGGPSDTQYF.

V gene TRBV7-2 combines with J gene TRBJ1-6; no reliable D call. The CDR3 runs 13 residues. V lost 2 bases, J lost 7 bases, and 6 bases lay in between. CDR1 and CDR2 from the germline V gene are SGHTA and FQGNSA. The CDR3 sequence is CASSLTPNSPLHF. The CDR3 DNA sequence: TGTGCCAGCAGCTTAACACCGAATTCACCCCTCCACTTT. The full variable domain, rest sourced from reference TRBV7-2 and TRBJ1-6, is GAGVSQSPSNKVTEKGKDVELRCDPISGHTALYWYRQSLGQGLEFLIYFQGNSAPDKSGLPSDRFSAERTGGSVSTLTIQRTQQEDSAVYLCASSLTPNSPLHFGNGTRLTVT.

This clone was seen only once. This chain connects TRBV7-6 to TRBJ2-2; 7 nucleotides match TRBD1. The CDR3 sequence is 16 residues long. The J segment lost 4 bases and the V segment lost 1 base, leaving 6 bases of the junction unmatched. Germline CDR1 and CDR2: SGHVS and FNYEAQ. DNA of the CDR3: TGTGCCAGCAGCTTAGGACAGGGAGTCCGCACCGGGGAGCTGTTTTTT. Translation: CASSLGQGVRTGELFF.

The CDR3 DNA sequence: TGTGCCAGCAGCTTATGGTGGGGACAGGGAGGGGGGAACACTGAAGCTTTCTTT. Its translation: CASSLWWGQGGGNTEAFF. V and J are TRBV7-2 and TRBJ1-1; 9 bases map to TRBD1. The CDR3 is 18 residues long. In germline, CDR1 is SGHTA, CDR2 FQGNSA. J was trimmed by 1 base and V by 2 bases; bases with no gene match: 11.

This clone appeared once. The CDR3 bases are TGCAGCGTGGCCCACTCGTTTACAGGGGGGACTGAAGCTTTCTTT. Its protein product is CSVAHSFTGGTEAFF. The chain combines TRBV29-1 with TRBJ1-1; 8 positions agree with TRBD1. This CDR3 is 15 amino acids long. V dropped 6 bases and J dropped 5; count of bases not matched to a gene: 14. CDR1 and CDR2 from the germline V gene are SQVTM and ANQGSEA. Supplemented by reference TRBV29-1 and TRBJ1-1, the full variable domain reads SAVISQKPSRDICQRGTSLTIQCQVDSQVTMMFWYRQQPGQSLTLIATANQGSEATYESGFVIDKFPISRPNLTFSTLTVSNMSPEDSSIYLCSVAHSFTGGTEAFFGQGTRLTVV.

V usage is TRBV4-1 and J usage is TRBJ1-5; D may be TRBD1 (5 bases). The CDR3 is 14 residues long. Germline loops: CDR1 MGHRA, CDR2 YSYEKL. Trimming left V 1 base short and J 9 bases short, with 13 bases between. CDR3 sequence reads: CASSQGTGVGPQHF. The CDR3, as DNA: TGCGCCAGCAGCCAAGGGACGGGGGTCGGGCCCCAGCATTTT.

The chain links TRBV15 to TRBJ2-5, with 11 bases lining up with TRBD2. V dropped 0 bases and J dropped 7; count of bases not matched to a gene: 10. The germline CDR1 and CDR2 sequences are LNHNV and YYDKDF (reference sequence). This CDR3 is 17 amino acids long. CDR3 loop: CATSRDSSGGPGGTQYF. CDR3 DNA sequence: TGTGCCACCAGCAGAGATTCTAGCGGGGGGCCTGGGGGGACCCAGTACTTC.

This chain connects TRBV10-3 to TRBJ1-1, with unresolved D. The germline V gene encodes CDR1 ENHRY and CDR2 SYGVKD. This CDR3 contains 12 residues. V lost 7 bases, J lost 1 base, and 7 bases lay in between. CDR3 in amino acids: CAIKTGNTEAFF. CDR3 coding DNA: TGTGCCATCAAAACTGGGAACACTGAAGCTTTCTTT.

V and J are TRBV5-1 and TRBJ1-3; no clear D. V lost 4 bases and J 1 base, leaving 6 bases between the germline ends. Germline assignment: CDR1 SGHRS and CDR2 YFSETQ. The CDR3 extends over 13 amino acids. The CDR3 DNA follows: TGCGCCAGCAGCGAGGGTTCTGGAAACACCATATATTTT. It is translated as CASSEGSGNTIYF. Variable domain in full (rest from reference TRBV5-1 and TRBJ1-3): KAGVTQTPRYLIKTRGQQVTLSCSPISGHRSVSWYQQTPGQGLQFLFEYFSETQRNKGNFPGRFSGRQFSNSRSEMNVSTLELGDSALYLCASSEGSGNTIYFGEGSWLTVV.

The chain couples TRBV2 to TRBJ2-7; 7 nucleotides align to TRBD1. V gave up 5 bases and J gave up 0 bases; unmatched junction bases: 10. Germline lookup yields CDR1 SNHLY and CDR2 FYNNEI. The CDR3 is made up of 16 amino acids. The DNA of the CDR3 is TGTGCCAGCAGTCCTAAGGACAGGATCAGCTCCTACGAGCAGTACTTC. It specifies CASSPKDRISSYEQYF.

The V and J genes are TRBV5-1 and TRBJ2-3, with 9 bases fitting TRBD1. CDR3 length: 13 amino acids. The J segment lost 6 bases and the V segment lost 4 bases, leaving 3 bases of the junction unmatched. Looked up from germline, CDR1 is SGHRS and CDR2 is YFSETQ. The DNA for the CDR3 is TGCGCCAGCAGCCTCGACAGGGGGGATACGCAGTATTTT. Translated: CASSLDRGDTQYF.

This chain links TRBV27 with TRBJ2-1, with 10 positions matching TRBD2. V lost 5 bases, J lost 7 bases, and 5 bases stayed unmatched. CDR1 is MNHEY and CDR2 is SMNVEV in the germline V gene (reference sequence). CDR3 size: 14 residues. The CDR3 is CASSLLAGANEQFF. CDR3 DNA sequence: TGTGCCAGCAGTCTCCTAGCGGGGGCGAATGAGCAGTTCTTC.

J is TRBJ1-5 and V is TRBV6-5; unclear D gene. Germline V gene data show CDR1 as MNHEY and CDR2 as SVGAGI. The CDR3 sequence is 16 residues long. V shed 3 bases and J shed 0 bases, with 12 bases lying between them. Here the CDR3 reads CASSYHRVYSNQPQHF. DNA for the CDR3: TGTGCCAGCAGTTATCACCGGGTTTATAGCAATCAGCCCCAGCATTTT.

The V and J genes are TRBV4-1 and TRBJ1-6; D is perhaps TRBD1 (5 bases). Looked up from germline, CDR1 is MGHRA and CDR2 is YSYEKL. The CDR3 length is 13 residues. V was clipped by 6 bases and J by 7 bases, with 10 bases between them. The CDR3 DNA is TGCGCCAGCAGTTGGGCAGGGAATTCACCCCTCCACTTT. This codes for CASSWAGNSPLHF.

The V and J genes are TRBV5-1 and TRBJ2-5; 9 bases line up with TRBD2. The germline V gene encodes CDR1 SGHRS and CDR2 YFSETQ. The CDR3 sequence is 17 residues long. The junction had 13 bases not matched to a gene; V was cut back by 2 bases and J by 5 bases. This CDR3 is CASSLGAGGPMSETQYF. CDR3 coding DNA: TGCGCCAGCAGCTTAGGTGCGGGGGGGCCGATGTCCGAGACCCAGTACTTC.

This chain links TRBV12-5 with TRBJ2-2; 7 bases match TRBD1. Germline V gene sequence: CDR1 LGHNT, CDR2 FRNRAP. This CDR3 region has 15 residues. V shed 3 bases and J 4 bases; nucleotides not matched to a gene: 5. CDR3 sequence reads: CASGFGAGGTGELFF. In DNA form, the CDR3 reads TGTGCTAGTGGTTTCGGGGCAGGGGGCACCGGGGAGCTGTTTTTT.

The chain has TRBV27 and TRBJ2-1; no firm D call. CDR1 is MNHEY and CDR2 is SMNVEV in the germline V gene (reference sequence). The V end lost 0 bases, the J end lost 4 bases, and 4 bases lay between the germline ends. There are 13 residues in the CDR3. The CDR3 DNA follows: TGTGCCAGCAGTTTATCCCCGTACAATGAGCAGTTCTTC. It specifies CASSLSPYNEQFF.

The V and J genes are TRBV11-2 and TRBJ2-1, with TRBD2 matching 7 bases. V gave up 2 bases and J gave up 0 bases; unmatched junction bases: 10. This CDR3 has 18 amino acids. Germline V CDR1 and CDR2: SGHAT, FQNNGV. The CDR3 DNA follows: TGTGCCAGCAGCTTAACAGCGGGGCCTTTTAGCTCCTACAATGAGCAGTTCTTC. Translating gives CASSLTAGPFSSYNEQFF.

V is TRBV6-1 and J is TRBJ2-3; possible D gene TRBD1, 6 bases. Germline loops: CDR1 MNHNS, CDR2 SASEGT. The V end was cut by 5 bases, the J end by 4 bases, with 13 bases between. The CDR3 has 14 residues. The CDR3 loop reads CASSQGSGADTQYF. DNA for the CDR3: TGTGCCAGCAGTCAGGGGAGTGGGGCAGATACGCAGTATTTT.

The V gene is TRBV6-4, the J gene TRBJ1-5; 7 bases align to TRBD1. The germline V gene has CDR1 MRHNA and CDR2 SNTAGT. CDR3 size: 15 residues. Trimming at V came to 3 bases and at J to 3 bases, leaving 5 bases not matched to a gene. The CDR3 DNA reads TGTGCCAGCAGTGAAGGCACAGGGGACAATCAGCCCCAGCATTTT. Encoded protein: CASSEGTGDNQPQHF.

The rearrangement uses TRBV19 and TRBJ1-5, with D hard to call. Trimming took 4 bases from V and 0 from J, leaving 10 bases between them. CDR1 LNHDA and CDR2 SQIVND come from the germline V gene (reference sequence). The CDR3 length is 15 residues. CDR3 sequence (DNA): TGTGCCAGTAGTACGGTTAGTCATAGCAATCAGCCCCAGCATTTT. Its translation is CASSTVSHSNQPQHF.

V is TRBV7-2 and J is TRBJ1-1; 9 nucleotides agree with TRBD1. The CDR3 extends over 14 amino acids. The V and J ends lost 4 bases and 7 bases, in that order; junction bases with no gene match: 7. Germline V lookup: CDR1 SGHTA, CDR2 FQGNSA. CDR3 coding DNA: TGTGCCAGCAGCTCCCGACAGGGGGTTTATGAAGCTTTCTTT. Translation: CASSSRQGVYEAFF. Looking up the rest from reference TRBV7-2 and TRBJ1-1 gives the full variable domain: GAGVSQSPSNKVTEKGKDVELRCDPISGHTALYWYRQSLGQGLEFLIYFQGNSAPDKSGLPSDRFSAERTGGSVSTLTIQRTQQEDSAVYLCASSSRQGVYEAFFGQGTRLTVV.